The T cell receptor beta chain described here comes from a study of low-dose radiotherapy and immunotherapy resistance in tumors. On the study more broadly: Fractions of 1 Gy went to Cohort 2 every two weeks, for 13 Gy over 26 weeks. Oral aspirin at 300 mg was taken daily by patients for four cycles, beginning on cycle 1 day 1. The 200 mg/m2 dose of intravenous cyclophosphamide was given every two weeks, one day before radiation and immunotherapy.

Time point described: after trial treatment. As to treatment: LDRT plus nivolumab, ipilimumab, low-dose cyclophosphamide and aspirin (RACIN trial). Low-dose radiotherapy, low-dose cyclophosphamide, aspirin, ipilimumab and nivolumab were all given to the donors. This clonotype was recorded at least ten times. Gene-specific TRAV and TRBV primers were used for first-strand cDNA, covering alpha and beta chains. The authors ran 20 PCR cycles to amplify TCRs with a constant-region primer and V-primer adapter. Each CDR3 protein gets one entry after TCRdb re-called the reads with MiXCR. The sample records about 100,000 distinct CDR3 sequences, roughly 20% being singletons. This CDR3 contains 15 residues. The V gene end was trimmed by 0 bases and the J gene end by 4 bases; junction bases not matched to a gene: 2. Per the germline V gene, CDR1 is SGHAT and CDR2 is FQNNGV.

The input for sequencing was PBMCs, taken after low-dose radiotherapy plus immunotherapy. The clonotype comes from a male donor with prostate cancer. This rearrangement joins TRBV11-2 to TRBJ2-1; 8 positions agree with TRBD2. CDR3 protein: CASSLDRGGYNEQFF. The CDR3 coding sequence is TGTGCCAGCAGCTTAGATCGGGGGGGGTACAATGAGCAGTTCTTC.